The 29 T cell receptor beta chains listed next were all sequenced from one sample in a study of T cell clones after liver transplantation. Sequenced by immunoSEQ multiplex PCR; TCRdb stores in-frame clones only, minus some. The sample lists fewer than 80,000 clones; around 80% were seen once. The material was CD4+ T cells from blood, obtained around 50 months after liver transplant. The receptors shown here come from a human patient who received a liver transplant. Certain T cells may be donor cells from the graft.

V usage is TRBV28 and J usage is TRBJ2-5; a possible D gene is TRBD1 (6 bases). V was pared by 4 bases and J by 5 bases, with 11 bases between. CDR1 is MDHEN, CDR2 SYDVKM, per germline. The CDR3 is 13 amino acids. CDR3 DNA sequence: TGTGCCAGCAGTTCGTCAGGGGTGGAGACCCAGTACTTC. Encoded protein: CASSSSGVETQYF.

This clone was seen a handful of times. This chain links TRBV29-1 with TRBJ2-5; D might be TRBD1 or TRBD2, each matching 5 bases. Per the germline V gene, CDR1 is SQVTM and CDR2 is ANQGSEA. This CDR3 contains 13 residues. The V and J ends lost 7 bases and 1 base respectively, with 13 bases between them. CDR3 sequence: CSARPGPQETQYF. CDR3 in DNA: TGCAGCGCCCGACCGGGACCCCAAGAGACCCAGTACTTC.

This chain uses TRBV30 with TRBJ2-3; D remains ambiguous. Germline lookup yields CDR1 GTSNPN and CDR2 SVGIG (reference sequence). With 7 bases removed from V and 3 bases from J, the gap between germline ends came to 14 bases. The CDR3 extends over 13 amino acids. CDR3 sequence: CASTPLGTDTQYF. As DNA, the CDR3 is TGTGCCTCTACCCCCCTTGGGACAGATACGCAGTATTTT. Combining the CDR3 with reference TRBV30 and TRBJ2-3 gives the whole variable domain SQTIHQWPATLVQPVGSPLSLECTVEGTSNPNLYWYRQAAGRGLQLLFYSVGIGQISSEVPQNLSASRPQDRQFILSSKKLLLSDSGFYLCASTPLGTDTQYFGPGTRLTVL.

The V and J genes are TRBV7-2 and TRBJ2-1; TRBD2 matches 11 bases. Germline V gene sequence: CDR1 SGHTA, CDR2 FQGNSA. There are 15 residues in the CDR3. The ends lost 3 bases at V and 10 bases at J; junction bases unmatched: 8. The CDR3 loop reads CASSFTTSGGGEQFF. The CDR3 bases are TGTGCCAGCAGCTTCACAACTAGCGGGGGTGGGGAGCAGTTCTTC.

This CDR3 reads CASSFDSMNTEAFF. Written as DNA, the CDR3 is TGTGCCAGCAGCTTTGACAGCATGAACACTGAAGCTTTCTTT. The chain links TRBV7-9 to TRBJ1-1; possible D gene TRBD1, 5 bases. The CDR3 consists of 14 residues. Trimming cost V 3 bases and J 0 bases, with 8 bases left between them. Germline V lookup: CDR1 SEHNR, CDR2 FQNEAQ (reference sequence).

The V and J genes are TRBV19 and TRBJ1-5; TRBD1 might be the D (5 bases). The germline CDR1 and CDR2 sequences are LNHDA and SQIVND (reference sequence). The CDR3 loop spans 16 amino acids. The ends were cut back, 0 bases at V and 3 bases at J, with 12 bases in the middle. The CDR3 loop reads CASSIERGRYNQPQHF. The CDR3 bases are TGTGCCAGTAGTATAGAGAGGGGACGCTACAATCAGCCCCAGCATTTT.

The CDR3 loop reads CASKVIFSYEQYF. CDR3 bases: TGTGCCAGCAAGGTTATATTCTCCTACGAGCAGTACTTC. The rearrangement joins TRBV6-1 to TRBJ2-7; D is undetermined. Germline V gives CDR1 MNHNS, CDR2 SASEGT. This CDR3 contains 13 residues. V dropped 7 bases and J dropped 0 bases, with 10 bases sitting between them.

This clone has more than one count but fewer than ten. V gene TRBV7-9 combines with J gene TRBJ2-1; D is perhaps TRBD1 (5 bases). Trimming stripped 6 bases from V and 7 bases from J, with 10 bases between. Per germline, CDR1 SEHNR and CDR2 FQNEAQ (reference sequence). This CDR3 has 12 residues. For the CDR3, the DNA is TGTGCCAGCAGTAAAGGGGATAATGAGCAGTTCTTC. Translating gives CASSKGDNEQFF.

The chain combines TRBV19 with TRBJ2-7, with D possibly being TRBD1 (5 bases). The CDR3 spans 12 residues. V lost 5 bases and J 3 bases, leaving 8 bases between the germline ends. The germline gives CDR1 LNHDA, CDR2 SQIVND (reference sequence). The CDR3 nucleotides read TGTGCCAGTAGTTACGACAGCTACGAGCAGTACTTC. Protein: CASSYDSYEQYF.

V usage is TRBV6-1 and J usage is TRBJ1-6; D call uncertain. The CDR3 totals 15 residues. In germline, CDR1 is MNHNS, CDR2 SASEGT. Trimming removed 1 base from V and 3 bases from J, with 7 bases in between. The CDR3 here is CASSEGKNYNSPLHF. The CDR3 DNA is TGTGCCAGCAGTGAAGGGAAAAACTATAATTCACCCCTCCACTTT.

The chain combines TRBV4-2 with TRBJ2-7, with a possible D match to TRBD1 (6 bases). The CDR3 extends over 15 amino acids. Trimming took 6 bases from V and 4 from J, leaving 19 bases between them. From germline, CDR1 is LGHNA and CDR2 YNFKEQ. The CDR3 loop reads CASRTLQGSDYEQYF. The CDR3 DNA is TGTGCCAGCAGAACCTTACAGGGTTCGGATTACGAGCAGTACTTC.

Of note for this clone: An end of the junction does not agree with germline; a read error may underlie this. This chain connects TRBV7-7 to TRBJ2-5; possibly TRBD1 or TRBD2 for D (5 bases each). The CDR3 is made up of 13 amino acids. The germline V gene encodes CDR1 SSHAT and CDR2 FNYEAQ (reference sequence). The CDR3 bases are TGTGCTAGCAGCTCCGGTGGGGGAGAGACCCAGTACTTC. Translation gives CASSSGGGETQYF.

This chain joins TRBV7-3 and TRBJ2-2; 13 nucleotides line up with TRBD2. Germline CDR1 reads SGHTA; CDR2 reads FQGTGA. This CDR3 is built from 18 residues. Unmatched junction bases numbered 3, after V lost 1 base and J lost 1 base. CDR3 sequence reads: CASSLIGLAGVNTGELFF. The CDR3, as DNA: TGTGCCAGCAGCTTAATAGGACTAGCGGGAGTGAACACCGGGGAGCTGTTTTTT.

The chain joins TRBV9 to TRBJ2-7; 10 positions agree with TRBD1. This CDR3 region has 16 residues. Germline trimming cut 0 bases from V and 7 bases from J; bases unmatched to any gene: 10. CDR1 SGDLS and CDR2 YYNGEE come from the germline V gene. The chain's CDR3 is CASSVGVGTGAEEQYF. The CDR3, as DNA: TGTGCCAGCAGCGTAGGGGTTGGGACAGGGGCTGAAGAGCAGTACTTC.

V usage is TRBV7-2 and J usage is TRBJ1-5; 9 bases match TRBD1. Trimming at V came to 0 bases and at J to 6 bases, leaving 6 bases not matched to a gene. CDR1 is SGHTA and CDR2 is FQGNSA in the germline V gene. CDR3 length: 16 residues. The CDR3 DNA is TGTGCCAGCAGCTTAGCGGGACAGGGTTTGCGTCAGCCCCAGCATTTT. This codes for CASSLAGQGLRQPQHF.

The chain uses TRBV2 and TRBJ2-3; no clear D. Trimming pared 7 bases from V and 2 bases from J, leaving 13 bases between. The CDR3 runs to 14 residues. Germline V gene lookup returns CDR1 SNHLY and CDR2 FYNNEI. CDR3 DNA: TGTGCCAGCACCTTAGGTGGCTACACAGATACGCAGTATTTT. This sequence encodes CASTLGGYTDTQYF.

CDR3 residues: CASSDVSGSYEQYF. CDR3 coding DNA: TGTGCCAGCAGTGATGTCAGCGGGAGCTACGAGCAGTACTTC. The chain links TRBV2 to TRBJ2-7, with 8 nucleotides matching TRBD2. Unmatched junction bases numbered 4, after V lost 3 bases and J lost 3 bases. In germline, CDR1 is SNHLY, CDR2 FYNNEI. The CDR3 runs 14 residues.

The chain uses TRBV7-2 and TRBJ2-4; no reliable D call. Trimming removed 4 bases from V and 4 bases from J, with 11 bases in between. The CDR3 extends over 14 amino acids. Germline loops: CDR1 SGHTA, CDR2 FQGNSA. The CDR3 region has the DNA TGTGCCAGCAGCTCCCGGGCAGAAAAAAACATTCAGTACTTC. The encoded protein is CASSSRAEKNIQYF.

This clone was found a few times. V gene TRBV12-5 combines with J gene TRBJ1-2; D is unclear. This CDR3 is 14 amino acids long. Germline-derived CDR1 and CDR2 are LGHNT and FRNRAP. The V gene lost 5 bases and the J gene lost 1 base, with 11 bases spanning the gap. The CDR3 sequence is CASGASGINYGYTF. As DNA, the CDR3 is TGTGCTAGTGGTGCCTCAGGCATTAACTATGGCTACACCTTC.

This clone was seen more than once but under ten times. V and J are TRBV9 and TRBJ2-1; the match to TRBD2 covers 11 bases. Germline V lookup: CDR1 SGDLS, CDR2 YYNGEE. This CDR3 region has 16 residues. J gave up 7 bases and V 1 base, and 7 bases lay outside the gene matches. The CDR3 loop reads CASSVRTSGSLNEQFF. CDR3 DNA sequence: TGTGCCAGCAGCGTAAGAACTAGCGGGAGTTTGAATGAGCAGTTCTTC.

V is TRBV19 and J is TRBJ2-4, with D uncertain. The CDR3 extends over 18 amino acids. Germline values: CDR1 LNHDA, CDR2 SQIVND (reference sequence). The V end was cut by 3 bases, the J end by 3 bases, with 21 bases between. The CDR3 coding sequence is TGTGCCAGTAGTATGGGTCCCTGGGCATCTATGAACAAAAACATTCAGTACTTC. This translates into CASSMGPWASMNKNIQYF.

The chain couples TRBV29-1 to TRBJ1-2; tentative D call: TRBD1 (5 bases). In germline, CDR1 is SQVTM, CDR2 ANQGSEA. Deletions cut 1 base from V and 8 bases from J, with 11 bases between. CDR3 length: 12 amino acids. Here the CDR3 reads CSVEVGGEGYTF. Written as DNA, the CDR3 is TGCAGCGTTGAAGTCGGGGGAGAGGGCTACACCTTC.

This clone has just a few counts. The chain employs TRBV25-1 and TRBJ1-6; D gene ambiguous. The CDR3 is made up of 13 amino acids. Trimming removed 6 bases from V and 7 bases from J, with 10 bases in between. CDR1 is MGHDK, CDR2 SYGVNS, per germline. This CDR3 reads CASSAPANSPLHF. The CDR3 DNA sequence: TGTGCCAGCAGCGCTCCGGCAAATTCACCCCTCCACTTT.

The chain uses TRBV4-3 and TRBJ2-2; 10 bases align to TRBD1. Germline loops: CDR1 LGHNA, CDR2 YSLEER. The CDR3 consists of 18 residues. V dropped 0 bases and J dropped 5; count of bases not matched to a gene: 9. The CDR3 region is CASSQDPRQGAGTGELFF. CDR3 DNA sequence: TGCGCCAGCAGCCAAGATCCGCGACAGGGGGCCGGGACCGGGGAGCTGTTTTTT.

The rearrangement links TRBV5-1 to TRBJ2-2; tentatively, D is TRBD1 (6 bases). Germline CDR1 SGHRS, CDR2 YFSETQ. This CDR3 is built from 18 residues. V gave up 4 bases and J gave up 5 bases, with 24 bases separating them. The CDR3 DNA reads TGCGCCAGCAGCCCCAGAACCACAGGGTTGGCACAAACCGGGGAGCTGTTTTTT. Residues: CASSPRTTGLAQTGELFF.

The rearrangement joins TRBV7-9 to TRBJ1-1; D ambiguous. The CDR3 consists of 14 residues. V lost 3 bases and J 1 base, leaving 9 bases between the germline ends. The germline V gene encodes CDR1 SEHNR and CDR2 FQNEAQ (reference sequence). The CDR3 DNA is TGTGCCAGCAGCTTGTCTTCAGCGAACACTGAAGCTTTCTTT. The encoded protein is CASSLSSANTEAFF.

V is TRBV19 and J is TRBJ2-6; no clear D gene. This CDR3 spans 14 amino acids. The V end was cut by 4 bases, the J end by 1 base, with 5 bases between. Germline loops: CDR1 LNHDA, CDR2 SQIVND (reference sequence). The CDR3 here is CASSTRSGANVLTF. For the CDR3, the DNA is TGTGCCAGTAGTACACGGTCTGGGGCCAACGTCCTGACTTTC.

V is TRBV2 and J is TRBJ1-3; D is ambiguous. The CDR3 consists of 15 residues. Looked up from germline, CDR1 is SNHLY and CDR2 is FYNNEI. V lost 1 base, J lost 1 base, and 8 bases lay in between. The CDR3 protein is CASSEEVVSGNTIYF. The CDR3 DNA sequence: TGTGCCAGCAGTGAAGAGGTGGTGTCTGGAAACACCATATATTTT.

The CDR3 sequence is CASSEGPATNEKLFF. CDR3 bases: TGTGCCAGCAGCGAGGGCCCCGCAACTAATGAAAAACTGTTTTTT. This chain links TRBV9 with TRBJ1-4, with D uncertain. V was cut by 3 bases and J by 0 bases, with 9 bases left in between. The CDR3 has 15 residues. Germline-derived CDR1 and CDR2 are SGDLS and YYNGEE.